This T cell receptor beta chain was found in a study of persistence of HIV-infected CD4 T cells (dated by TCRdb to between 2020 and 2021). Regarding the study in general: Participants had been on suppressive ART for a median of roughly 8 years. Peripheral blood samples of up to about 180 mL were taken at multiple time points, with the exception of two participants who underwent leukapheresis at a single time point. Anti-CD3/anti-CD28 stimulation activated a higher proportion of cells, with a lower memory fraction, than antigen stimulation. CMV- and HIV-1 Gag-responding CD4+ T cells were isolated from ART-treated individuals so that antigen-driven clonal expansion of HIV-1-infected cells could be examined. Proviral sequencing was used to assess clonality among infected cells, whereas TCRbeta sequencing gauged the clonality of all cells within each sorted population. The TCR cluster analysis across participants included roughly 8 participants for CMV and more than 5 participants for Gag.

Sequences LNHDA (CDR1) and SQIVND (CDR2) are obtained from the germline V gene (reference sequence). The CDR3 contains 19 residues, cysteine and phenylalanine counted. The read is trimmed to its CDR3 DNA, 57 bases read in frame from base 1. At the junction V is shortened by 5 bases and J by 0 bases; bases outside the gene matches: 15. Comments on this clone: The antigen it recognizes is unknown. No base quality values were provided; no much bigger clone lies one nucleotide off.

The treatment or condition label of this sample denotes: suppressive antiretroviral therapy. Cells were stimulated with anti-CD3/anti-CD28 magnetic beads as a nonspecific positive control representing the CD4+ T cell repertoire. CD4+ T cells that responded were sorted based on upregulation of both CD40 ligand and CD69. HIV-1-infected adults in whom suppressive ART had been started during chronic infection were enrolled as participants. Participants had undetectable plasma HIV-1 RNA below 50 copies/mL for at least 4 years. To be included, participants needed a CD4+ T cell count above 400 cells/uL and a positive CMV serology. Before stimulation, PBMCs were isolated using density centrifugation and then depleted of CD8+ T cells. Stimulation of CD8-depleted PBMCs was carried out for more than 15 hours with anti-CD28/CD49d costimulation, CD40-blocking antibody and enfuvirtide, to prevent new infections. Sorting was done on either a Beckman Coulter MoFlo Legacy or an XDP sorter, and propidium iodide was used to exclude dead cells. Genomic DNA was extracted using the QIAamp DNA Mini Kit for samples with more than one million cells and using the Quick-DNA Microprep Kit for all other samples.

The immunoSEQ hsTCRB assay version 4, run in survey mode, was used to sequence TCRbeta repertoires from genomic DNA. Genomic DNA was diluted to 7.5 to 10 ng/uL, using up to 1 ug per sample for TCRbeta sequencing. As for the original processing: TCRbeta data analysis was done in ImmunoSeq Analyzer 3.0, and diversity was calculated on productive nucleotide rearrangements. Lower-bound TCR diversity was estimated with the improved Chao index, and clonality with the Gini coefficient using the Immunarch R package. Nucleotide rearrangements that differed but encoded the same CDR3beta amino acid sequence were counted as separate clonotypes. TCRbeta sequences significantly enriched in antigen-responding cells relative to anti-CD3/anti-CD28-activated cells were identified by differential abundance analysis. Using predicted peptide-MHC specificity as the basis, GLIPH2 grouped TCRs into clusters, both for each participant individually and for the merged data sets that combined participants. The table comes from immuneACCESS by way of TCRdb, which keeps in-frame sequences with V and J called. Part of the clones is missing from these tables; in studies checked, under half for an unresolved V gene and the rest for unknown reasons. V, J and clone size are taken as reported in that table, and D and trimming were inferred from the DNA itself. For this sample there are more than 35,000 clones; about 91% appear just once. The biggest ten clones account for roughly 1.3% of the sample.

General study outcomes and caveats: The study involved few individuals and tested only a limited range of antigens. Restriction of bulk TCR analyses to the rare CMV-responding cells that actually carried HIV-1 proviruses was not possible. TCRbeta richness in CMV- and Gag-responding cells was significantly lower than in anti-CD3/anti-CD28-responding cells; CMV-responding cells had higher oligoclonality than CD3/CD28-stimulated and Gag-responding cells. Antigen-responding cells were enriched for degenerate expanded CDR3beta sequences, which suggests convergent selection of CD4+ responses to CMV and Gag. Within the same sorted populations, how oligoclonal the TCRs were correlated with how oligoclonal the proviruses were.

The source material was CD4+ T cells sorted from PBMCs after roughly 18-hour stimulation, sampled from a patient who received antiretroviral therapy. The sample's cell subset or site label, in plain terms: CD40L+CD69+ CD4 T cells responding to anti-CD3/anti-CD28 beads, representing the overall repertoire. Here the chain combines TRBV19 and TRBJ2-3, and 9 junctional nucleotides match TRBD2. This sequence was found in an adult man with HIV who was CMV-seropositive. Here is the DNA: TGTGCCAGTAGTGGAGAGGGGGCGGGGGGGCACCCTAGCACAGATACGCAGTATTTT. The resulting protein is CASSGEGAGGHPSTDTQYF.